The clone carrying this TCR beta chain appeared many times. Its antigen is undetermined. Unsorted libraries were prepared from 2 million PBMCs held at -80 C. The sample belongs to a study of neurological immune-mediated disorders. Whole-study findings and limits: Private repertoires in all groups were suggested by the absence of shared CDR3 amino acid sequences among expanded clones across subjects. The highest TCR clonal expansion occurred in HTLV-1-associated myelopathy; multiple sclerosis fell below healthy controls.

The cDNA was generated through 5'RACE incorporating 10-nucleotide random UMIs. MiXCR, applied by TCRdb to the 5' RACE reads, yields one record per CDR3 protein. The sample yields approximately 50,000 distinct CDR3 sequences, around a tenth seen once. The source of this sequence is a man between 65 and 80 years old with HTLV-1-associated myelopathy (HAM/TSP). The sample consisted of PBMCs.

CDR3 DNA: TGCAGTGCTAGAGATGATAAGGGCGAGCAGTACTTC. Its translation: CSARDDKGEQYF. The V and J genes are TRBV20-1 and TRBJ2-7; D is unclear. The CDR3 runs to 12 residues. V was trimmed by 0 bases and J by 6 bases, leaving 9 bases between them. Germline V gene data show CDR1 as DFQATT and CDR2 as SNEGSKA (reference sequence).